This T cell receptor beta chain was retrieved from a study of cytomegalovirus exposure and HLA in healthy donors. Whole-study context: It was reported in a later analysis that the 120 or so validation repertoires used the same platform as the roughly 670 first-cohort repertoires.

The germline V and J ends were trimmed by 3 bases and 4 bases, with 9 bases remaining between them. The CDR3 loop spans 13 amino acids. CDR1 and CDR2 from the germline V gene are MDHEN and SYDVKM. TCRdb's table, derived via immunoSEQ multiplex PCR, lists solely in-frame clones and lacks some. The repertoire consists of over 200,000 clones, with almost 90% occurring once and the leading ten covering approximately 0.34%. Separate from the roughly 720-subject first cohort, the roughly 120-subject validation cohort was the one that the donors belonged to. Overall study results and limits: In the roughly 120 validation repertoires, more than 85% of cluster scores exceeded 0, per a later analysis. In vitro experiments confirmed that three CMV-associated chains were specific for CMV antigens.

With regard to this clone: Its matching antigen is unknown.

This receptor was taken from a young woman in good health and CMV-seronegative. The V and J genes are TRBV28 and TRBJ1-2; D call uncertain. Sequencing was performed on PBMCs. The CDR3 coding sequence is TGTGCCAGCAGTTTTGGGCAGTCCTATGGCTACACCTTC. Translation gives CASSFGQSYGYTF.